Detailed here is one TCR beta chain. The J segment lost 1 base and the V segment lost 4 bases, leaving 3 bases of the junction unmatched. The length of the CDR3 is 14 residues. Germline V CDR1 and CDR2: SGDLS, YYNGEE. This table comes from immunoSEQ multiplex PCR, and its TCRdb copy is limited to in-frame clones, with some not included. The table lists 77,000 or so clones, less than 95% of them singletons, with 9.5% to 12% in the top ten. These data are taken from a study of OX40 agonist ivuxolimab in advanced cancers. It was autoimmune disease history or systemic immunosuppression that excluded patients.

The chain uses TRBV9 and TRBJ2-3; 7 nucleotides line up with TRBD1. This sequence originates from an adult with an advanced solid tumor such as melanoma, head and neck, liver or kidney cancer. Sequenced material: CD4+ or CD8+ T cells sorted from blood, taken in a trial of the OX40 agonist ivuxolimab. CDR3 sequence: CASSPQGGTDTQYF. The CDR3 bases are TGTGCCAGCAGCCCTCAGGGGGGCACAGATACGCAGTATTTT.